Listed here are 5 T cell receptor beta chains from one sample, sequenced in a study of read filtering for tumor transcriptome and immune sequencing. From 350 to 500 ng of RNA, a library with molecular barcoded alpha/delta and beta/gamma adaptors was made. MiXCR, run by TCRdb on the reads, gives a single entry per CDR3 protein. The data show about 130,000 distinct CDR3 sequences, with over 10% seen just once and 7% to 9% held by the top ten. The sequenced sample was a population of CD138-negative cells sorted from bone marrow. The receptors come from a donor aged 40 or over with multiple myeloma.

This clonotype was counted many times. The chain carries TRBV10-2 and TRBJ1-5, with 8 bases aligning to TRBD1. The germline V gene encodes CDR1 WSHSY and CDR2 SAAADI. J lost 5 bases, V lost 10 bases, and 10 bases had no gene match. The length of the CDR3 is 14 residues. As DNA, the CDR3 is TGCGCCACGAGGACAGGGCGGTTAGATCAGCCCCAGCATTTT. Amino acid sequence: CATRTGRLDQPQHF.

This clonotype was observed at least ten times. J is TRBJ1-4 and V is TRBV4-1; a possible D gene is TRBD1 (5 bases). The CDR3 totals 17 residues. V lost 6 bases to trimming and J lost 0 bases, with 17 bases between them. CDR1 is MGHRA and CDR2 is YSYEKL in the germline V gene. This chain's CDR3 is CASSHSAGSPTNEKLFF. CDR3 DNA: TGCGCCAGCAGTCATAGTGCAGGGAGCCCAACTAATGAAAAACTGTTTTTT.

This clonotype turned up a few times. A read error may be the cause here, since a much bigger clone is one base away. No conserved phenylalanine or tryptophan is present at the end of the CDR3, so a read error is the likely explanation. This rearrangement joins TRBV7-9 to TRBJ1-2; weak D call: TRBD1 (6 bases). CDR1 is SEHNR, CDR2 FQNEAQ, per germline (reference sequence). V lost 6 bases and J lost 6, with 17 bases in between. The CDR3 extends over 14 amino acids. The CDR3 region is CASRSGGRGHGYTL. For the CDR3, the DNA is TGTGCCAGCAGGTCCGGGGGCAGGGGCCATGGCTACACCCTC.

This clonotype was counted ten times or more. The junction shows a germline mismatch at one end, possibly a read error. The chain uses TRBV6-6 and TRBJ2-7; no clear D. The CDR3 is 11 amino acids. Germline V lookup: CDR1 MNHNY, CDR2 SVGAGI (reference sequence). The CDR3 DNA reads TGTGCCAGCAGTACCTCCTACGAGCTGTACTTC. This codes for CASSTSYELYF.

This clonotype turned up a few times. A read error is possible here, since a much larger clone lies one base away. This chain uses TRBV12-3 or TRBV12-4 with TRBJ1-1; D is unresolved. V shed 5 bases and J shed 1 base, with 17 bases lying between them. The CDR3 spans 16 residues. The CDR3 reads CASSPCSLTENTEAFF. In nucleotides, the CDR3 is TGTGCCAGCAGTCCCTGTAGTTTAACAGAGAACACTGAAGCTTTCTTT.